The next 18 T cell receptor beta chains were all read from a single sample in a study of radiotherapy plus CTLA-4 blockade in lung cancer. Produced via immunoSEQ multiplex PCR; TCRdb's table is partial and in-frame only. The sample records about 60,000 clones, around 68% being singletons. Specimen: peripheral blood, collected from a patient treated with radiotherapy plus ipilimumab. All receptors derive from a human donor with non-small cell lung cancer whose response to radiotherapy plus ipilimumab could not be evaluated.

This chain links TRBV7-9 with TRBJ1-2, with TRBD1 as a possible D gene (6 bases). Germline CDR1 SEHNR, CDR2 FQNEAQ (reference sequence). The ends were cut back, 6 bases at V and 3 bases at J, with 17 bases in the middle. The CDR3 runs 15 residues. The CDR3 bases are TGTGCCAGCAGGCTTCCAGGGGAAGGAGACTATGGCTACACCTTC. Encoded protein: CASRLPGEGDYGYTF.

A few counts support this clone. The chain combines TRBV11-3 with TRBJ2-1; D is perhaps TRBD2 (7 bases). Germline CDR1 reads SGHNT; CDR2 reads YENEEA. CDR3 length: 14 amino acids. V lost 0 bases and J 8 bases, leaving 11 bases between the germline ends. The CDR3 region is CASSLEGGLDEQFF. The DNA for the CDR3 is TGTGCCAGCAGCTTAGAGGGGGGGCTCGATGAGCAGTTCTTC.

This clone was seen a handful of times. The chain couples TRBV7-2 to TRBJ1-3; TRBD1 matches at 9 bases. Germline CDR1 SGHTA, CDR2 FQGNSA. The CDR3 has 17 amino acids. The trim removed 0 bases at V and 2 bases at J, leaving 5 bases unmatched. CDR3 bases: TGTGCCAGCAGCTTAGCCCCAGGGACAGGGACTGGAAACACCATATATTTT. This translates into CASSLAPGTGTGNTIYF.

The rearrangement links TRBV2 to TRBJ2-1, with 9 bases lining up with TRBD2. Unmatched junction bases numbered 3, after V lost 4 bases and J lost 5 bases. Germline-derived CDR1 and CDR2 are SNHLY and FYNNEI. There are 14 residues in the CDR3. CDR3 sequence: CASSAASGNNEQFF. The DNA of the CDR3 is TGTGCCAGCAGTGCGGCTAGCGGGAACAATGAGCAGTTCTTC.

The genes are TRBV19 and TRBJ2-3; TRBD2 matches 13 bases. J lost 1 base, V lost 9 bases, and 10 bases had no gene match. The germline CDR1 and CDR2 sequences are LNHDA and SQIVND (reference sequence). This CDR3 contains 17 residues. DNA for the CDR3: TGTGCCAGCGGGGGACTAGCGGGGAGGGGGGGCACAGATACGCAGTATTTT. It translates to CASGGLAGRGGTDTQYF.

This chain joins TRBV19 and TRBJ2-5; 8 bases agree with TRBD1. The junction had 9 bases not matched to a gene; V was cut back by 2 bases and J by 4 bases. In germline, CDR1 is LNHDA, CDR2 SQIVND (reference sequence). The CDR3 totals 16 residues. In DNA form, the CDR3 reads TGTGCCAGTAGTATATTTTCTGGGACAGGAGGAGAGACCCAGTACTTC. Translation: CASSIFSGTGGETQYF.

V gene TRBV10-3 combines with J gene TRBJ1-5; 7 bases are a match to TRBD1. The CDR3 is made up of 12 amino acids. V dropped 3 bases and J dropped 7; count of bases not matched to a gene: 0. Germline loops: CDR1 ENHRY, CDR2 SYGVKD. In nucleotides, the CDR3 is TGTGCCATCAGTGACAGGGGGCAGCCCCAGCATTTT. This sequence encodes CAISDRGQPQHF.

This clone was observed a few times. The chain joins TRBV9 to TRBJ1-2; D ambiguous. Trimming left V 0 bases short and J 8 bases short, with 11 bases between. The V gene's germline CDR1 is SGDLS and CDR2 YYNGEE. This CDR3 region has 13 residues. CDR3 region: CASSVEESEGYTF. CDR3 DNA: TGTGCCAGCAGCGTAGAGGAGAGCGAGGGCTACACCTTC.

This chain uses TRBV6-1 with TRBJ2-7; 7 bases fit TRBD1. V lost 6 bases and J lost 3; bases outside the gene matches: 8. Per germline, CDR1 MNHNS and CDR2 SASEGT. The CDR3 totals 14 residues. This chain's CDR3 is CASRARDSIYEQYF. The DNA for the CDR3 is TGTGCCAGCAGAGCCCGGGACAGTATCTACGAGCAGTACTTC.

By sample fraction, this clone is large. V usage is TRBV4-3 and J usage is TRBJ1-1; 8 nucleotides agree with TRBD1. In germline, CDR1 is LGHNA, CDR2 YSLEER. J lost 0 bases, V lost 3 bases, and 6 bases had no gene match. The length of the CDR3 is 16 residues. CDR3 nucleotides: TGCGCCAGCAGCCATCGGACAGGGAATTTGAACACTGAAGCTTTCTTT. As protein: CASSHRTGNLNTEAFF.

CDR3 nucleotide sequence: TGTGCCAGCAGTCTGACTAGCGGGGGGGCGTATGAGCAGTTCTTC. Amino acid sequence: CASSLTSGGAYEQFF. This chain connects TRBV11-1 to TRBJ2-1; 14 positions agree with TRBD2. In germline, CDR1 is SGHAT, CDR2 FQDESV (reference sequence). V lost 6 bases, J lost 8 bases, and 6 bases stayed unmatched. The CDR3 sequence is 15 residues long.

V is TRBV9 and J is TRBJ1-2, with TRBD1 identical over 7 bases. The CDR3 loop spans 13 amino acids. V trimming: 4 bases; J trimming: 4 bases; junction bases outside the gene matches: 4. CDR1 SGDLS and CDR2 YYNGEE come from the germline V gene. CDR3 region: CASSPTGAYGYTF. The DNA of the CDR3 is TGTGCCAGCAGCCCAACAGGGGCCTATGGCTACACCTTC. The full variable domain, with the rest looked up from reference TRBV9 and TRBJ1-2, is DSGVTQTPKHLITATGQRVTLRCSPRSGDLSVYWYQQSLDQGLQFLIQYYNGEERAKGNILERFSAQQFPDLHSELNLSSLELGDSALYFCASSPTGAYGYTFGSGTRLTVV.

CDR3: CASTLRAAGANVLTF. For the CDR3, the DNA is TGTGCCAGCACCCTTCGAGCGGCTGGGGCCAACGTCCTGACTTTC. This sequence joins TRBV7-2 and TRBJ2-6; tentative D call: TRBD2 (5 bases). V was cut by 7 bases and J by 2 bases, with 12 bases left in between. Germline V gene data show CDR1 as SGHTA and CDR2 as FQGNSA. CDR3 size: 15 residues.

About this clone itself: Since the CDR3 does not end with the conserved phenylalanine or tryptophan, this likely comes from a read error. The chain uses TRBV19 and TRBJ2-7; D perhaps matches TRBD1 (5 bases). The ends were cut back, 4 bases at V and 4 bases at J, with 11 bases in the middle. This CDR3 contains 13 residues. Germline loops: CDR1 LNHDA, CDR2 SQIVND (reference sequence). The CDR3 reads CASSTPGRYEQYL. CDR3 coding DNA: TGTGCCAGTAGTACCCCAGGGCGGTACGAGCAGTACCTC.

V is TRBV4-2 and J is TRBJ1-2, with 8 bases matching TRBD1. CDR1 and CDR2 from the germline V gene are LGHNA and YNFKEQ. V dropped 2 bases and J dropped 5; count of bases not matched to a gene: 7. This CDR3 is built from 15 residues. The DNA for the CDR3 is TGTGCCAGCAGCCAACCGGGACAGGTTTTTTATGGCTACACCTTC. Amino acids: CASSQPGQVFYGYTF.

The chain has TRBV9 and TRBJ2-5; 10 positions agree with TRBD1. The germline CDR1 and CDR2 sequences are SGDLS and YYNGEE. The CDR3 length is 13 residues. V gave up 5 bases and J gave up 3 bases; unmatched junction bases: 1. The CDR3: CASRGQGKETQYF. CDR3 nucleotide sequence: TGTGCCAGCAGGGGACAGGGGAAAGAGACCCAGTACTTC.

This chain joins TRBV15 and TRBJ2-7; TRBD1 matches 8 bases. Trimming took 1 base from V and 2 from J; bases not matched to a gene: 4. In germline, CDR1 is LNHNV, CDR2 YYDKDF (reference sequence). The CDR3 extends over 15 amino acids. DNA for the CDR3: TGTGCCACCAGCAGAGGTGGACAGGGTCCCTACGAGCAGTACTTC. This codes for CATSRGGQGPYEQYF.

The rearrangement joins TRBV19 to TRBJ2-4; TRBD2 matches at 13 bases. J gave up 3 bases and V 5 bases, and 7 bases lay outside the gene matches. The CDR3 spans 17 residues. Germline values: CDR1 LNHDA, CDR2 SQIVND (reference sequence). Here the CDR3 DNA reads TGTGCCAGTAGTGCGGGGACTAGCGGGACGTACAAAAACATTCAGTACTTC. This translates into CASSAGTSGTYKNIQYF.